The clone carrying this TCR beta chain was found a few times. Germline V gene sequence: CDR1 ENHRY, CDR2 SYGVKD. This CDR3 spans 13 amino acids. V was trimmed by 3 bases and J by 7 bases, leaving 12 bases between them. The sample comes from a study of beta chain features in type 1 diabetes. Expressed TCRB transcripts were sequenced, since all the RNA that had been isolated was reverse transcribed. Some clones are missing from TCRdb's copy, which holds only in-frame ones; the method was immunoSEQ multiplex PCR. The sample lists about 330,000 clones, 8% to 13% occurring once. This chain connects TRBV10-3 to TRBJ1-2; no reliable D call. This receptor was taken from a woman in her 30s in good health. Sequencing input: naive CD4+ T cells from blood. The CDR3 spells CAISDSSSSGYTF. In nucleotides, the CDR3 is TGTGCCATCAGTGATAGTAGTAGTAGTGGCTACACCTTC.